Listed below are T cell receptor beta chains from one sample, sequenced in a study of shared clonotypes between healthy human individuals. Clones were read by immunoSEQ multiplex PCR, and TCRdb kept only the in-frame ones, dropping some. In the table there are 490,000 or so clones, 76% of which are singletons. Sequenced sample: PBMCs. The receptor source for this set is a woman in her thirties or forties in good health. Some clones in this sample may be carry-over from other donors' samples. The CDR3 runs from the conserved cysteine through the conserved F or W. A D gene is named only where the DNA matches it firmly. Rows may omit the clone size; those that give it use once, few, many or a size class.

J | size | V | D | CDR3 | DNA
TRBJ1-1 | NA | TRBV2 | NA | CASSDPGPNTEAFF | TGTGCCAGCAGTGATCCAGGACCGAACACTGAAGCTTTCTTT
TRBJ1-4 | NA | TRBV6-5 | NA | CASSTRQDEKLFF | TGTGCCAGCAGCACCAGACAGGACGAAAAACTGTTTTTT
TRBJ2-6 | NA | TRBV5-5 | NA | CASRRDSGANVLTF | TGTGCCAGCAGGCGTGACTCTGGGGCCAACGTCCTGACTTTC
TRBJ2-3 | NA | TRBV18 | TRBD2 | CASSPYSSGSTNTQYF | TGTGCCAGCTCACCATATTCTAGCGGATCTACTAATACGCAGTATTTT
TRBJ2-7 | NA | TRBV28 | TRBD1 | CASRPVGQGAYEQYF | TGTGCCAGCAGACCTGTGGGACAGGGGGCTTACGAGCAGTACTTC
TRBJ2-5 | NA | TRBV5-4 | TRBD2 | CASSSRTSGSQETQYF | TGTGCCAGCAGCTCTCGGACTAGCGGAAGTCAAGAGACCCAGTACTTC
TRBJ2-7 | NA | TRBV7-9 | NA | CASSLTTVYEQYF | TGTGCCAGCAGCTTAACGACAGTCTACGAGCAGTACTTC
TRBJ2-7 | NA | TRBV5-1 | TRBD1 | CASSLVQGASEQYF | TGCGCCAGCAGCTTGGTACAGGGGGCCTCCGAGCAGTACTTC
TRBJ2-7 | NA | TRBV10-3 | TRBD2 | CATLAGETYEQYF | TGTGCCACCCTAGCGGGAGAGACCTACGAGCAGTACTTC
TRBJ1-3 | few | TRBV14 | NA | CASSRYGGSGNTIYF | TGTGCCAGCAGCCGTTACGGGGGGTCTGGAAACACCATATATTTT
TRBJ2-7 | NA | TRBV27 | TRBD2 | CASSLLGGGPGEQYF | TGTGCCAGCAGTTTATTGGGGGGAGGGCCGGGAGAGCAGTACTTC
TRBJ2-3 | few | TRBV28 | NA | CASSSTPWAAVSTDTQYF | TGTGCCAGCAGTTCCACGCCGTGGGCTGCCGTAAGCACAGATACGCAGTATTTT
TRBJ1-1 | few | TRBV9 | NA | CASSVEGRGNTEAFF | TGTGCCAGCAGCGTAGAGGGGAGGGGGAACACTGAAGCTTTCTTT
TRBJ2-2 | few | TRBV11-3 | NA | CASSPAVTRGTGELFF | TGTGCCAGCAGCCCCGCCGTAACGCGAGGCACCGGGGAGCTGTTTTTT
TRBJ2-7 | NA | TRBV27 | TRBD2 | CASSLGTSGNYEQYF | TGTGCCAGCAGTTTAGGGACTAGCGGGAATTACGAGCAGTACTTC
TRBJ2-6 | NA | TRBV15 | TRBD2 | CATSPGGLSGANVLTF | TGTGCCACCAGTCCCGGGGGACTATCTGGGGCCAACGTCCTGACTTTC
TRBJ2-7 | once | TRBV9 | TRBD2 | CASSDGTSGTYEQYF | TGTGCCAGCAGCGACGGGACTAGCGGGACCTACGAGCAGTACTTC
TRBJ2-3 | NA | TRBV5-4 | NA | CASSLEGTDTQYF | TGTGCCAGCAGCTTGGAGGGGACAGATACGCAGTATTTT
TRBJ2-2 | few | TRBV30 | TRBD1 | CAWKQGAAHLLYTGELFF | TGTGCCTGGAAACAGGGGGCTGCTCACCTCCTTTACACCGGGGAGCTGTTTTTT
TRBJ2-5 | NA | TRBV19 | NA | CASSTLRQETQYF | TGTGCCAGTAGTACCCTTCGCCAAGAGACCCAGTACTTC
TRBJ2-7 | NA | TRBV27 | TRBD2 | CASRTVAGGPWEQYF | TGTGCCAGCAGAACTGTAGCGGGAGGGCCGTGGGAGCAGTACTTC
TRBJ1-3 | NA | TRBV5-4 | NA | CASSDAQGGNTIYF | TGTGCCAGCTCCGATGCCCAAGGTGGAAACACCATATATTTT
TRBJ2-3 | NA | TRBV18 | NA | CASSPGGTDTQYF | TGTGCCAGCTCACCTGGAGGGACAGATACGCAGTATTTT
TRBJ2-1 | NA | TRBV7-9 | TRBD2 | CASSWEGLAGKQFF | TGTGCCAGCAGCTGGGAGGGACTAGCGGGAAAGCAGTTCTTC
TRBJ1-2 | few | TRBV13 | NA | CASSLDSPIQRPNYGYTF | TGTGCCAGCAGCTTAGATAGCCCCATACAGAGGCCTAACTATGGCTACACCTTC
TRBJ1-1 | few | TRBV7-2 | NA | CASSLLYGTTEAFF | TGTGCCAGCAGCTTACTATATGGGACCACTGAAGCTTTCTTT
TRBJ1-1 | NA | TRBV18 | NA | CASSTGRNTEAFF | TGTGCCAGCTCAACAGGTCGGAACACTGAAGCTTTCTTT
TRBJ2-7 | few | TRBV29-1 | NA | CSVERGAGEQYF | TGCAGCGTTGAGAGGGGGGCTGGGGAGCAGTACTTC
TRBJ1-2 | NA | TRBV7-3 | NA | CASSFSEGYGYTF | TGTGCCAGCAGCTTCTCCGAAGGCTATGGCTACACCTTC
TRBJ2-7 | NA | TRBV29-1 | NA | CSVELDYESSYEQYF | TGCAGCGTTGAACTTGATTACGAAAGCTCCTACGAGCAGTACTTC
TRBJ1-5 | NA | TRBV28 | TRBD1 | CASSLSGQGSNQPQHF | TGTGCCAGCAGTTTATCCGGACAGGGAAGCAATCAGCCCCAGCATTTT
TRBJ1-1 | NA | TRBV11-2 | NA | CASSLERNTEAFF | TGTGCCAGCAGCTTAGAGCGTAACACTGAAGCTTTCTTT
TRBJ1-2 | NA | TRBV27 | NA | CASSAAERVYGYTF | TGTGCCAGCAGTGCGGCCGAACGGGTCTATGGCTACACCTTC
TRBJ1-2 | NA | TRBV7-2 | NA | CASSITRDFGYTF | TGTGCCAGCAGCATCACCAGGGACTTCGGCTACACCTTC
TRBJ2-3 | NA | TRBV7-9 | NA | CASSRGGDTQYF | TGTGCCAGCAGCCGAGGGGGGGATACGCAGTATTTT
TRBJ2-1 | NA | TRBV9 | NA | CASGLGGSGDEQFF | TGTGCCAGCGGCCTTGGGGGGAGTGGCGATGAGCAGTTCTTC
TRBJ2-7 | NA | TRBV5-6 | TRBD1 | CASKLYGLTGTASYEQYF | TGTGCCAGCAAGCTTTACGGGCTCACCGGGACAGCCTCCTACGAGCAGTACTTC
TRBJ2-1 | NA | TRBV11-3 | NA | CASSPGRDWKQFF | TGTGCCAGCAGCCCCGGTCGGGACTGGAAGCAGTTCTTC
TRBJ2-5 | once | TRBV2 | NA | CASSEAGGAGWYF | TGTGCCAGCAGTGAAGCGGGAGGAGCAGGATGGTACTTC
TRBJ2-2 | NA | TRBV29-1 | NA | CSVLQIANTGELFF | TGCAGCGTTCTCCAGATAGCGAACACCGGGGAGCTGTTTTTT
TRBJ1-2 | NA | TRBV7-2 | NA | CASSLSAGVGYGYTF | TGTGCCAGCAGCTTGTCGGCGGGGGTTGGCTATGGCTACACCTTC
TRBJ2-7 | NA | TRBV25-1 | NA | CASSAQGLYEQYF | TGTGCCAGCAGTGCACAGGGCCTTTACGAGCAGTACTTC